Listed below are T cell receptor beta chains from one sample, sequenced in a study of shared clonotypes between healthy human individuals. Profiled with immunoSEQ multiplex PCR; TCRdb holds only in-frame clones, not every one. The sample shows about 1.5 million clones, 95% to 99% of them seen only once. The material sequenced was naive CD4+ T cells sorted from blood. All receptors derive from a man younger than 45 in good health. Each CDR3 is given with its conserved first and last residue. The D gene is left open where the match is weak. The size of a clone is reported for some rows only, either as once, few or many, or as a class for expanded clones.

v_gene: TRBV18
j_gene: TRBJ2-5
d_gene: .
abundance: few
CDR3aa: CASSPGGETQYF
CDR3nt: TGTGCCAGCTCACCAGGGGGAGAGACCCAGTACTTC

v_gene: TRBV19
j_gene: TRBJ1-1
d_gene: TRBD1
abundance: .
CDR3aa: CASIQSDRGNTEAFF
CDR3nt: TGTGCCAGTATTCAATCTGACAGGGGGAACACTGAAGCTTTCTTT

v_gene: TRBV28
j_gene: TRBJ2-7
d_gene: .
abundance: .
CDR3aa: CASKPRRPYEQYF
CDR3nt: TGTGCCAGCAAACCCAGGCGCCCCTACGAGCAGTACTTC

v_gene: TRBV5-1
j_gene: TRBJ2-1
d_gene: TRBD1
abundance: once
CDR3aa: CASSLVGQGDNEQFF
CDR3nt: TGCGCCAGCAGCTTAGTCGGACAGGGAGACAATGAGCAGTTCTTC

v_gene: TRBV5-1
j_gene: TRBJ2-1
d_gene: TRBD2
abundance: .
CDR3aa: CASSQGLAGYNEQFF
CDR3nt: TGCGCCAGCAGCCAAGGACTAGCGGGCTACAATGAGCAGTTCTTC

v_gene: TRBV21-1
j_gene: TRBJ1-5
d_gene: .
abundance: .
CDR3aa: CASRMELYSNQPQHF
CDR3nt: TGTGCCAGCAGGATGGAACTCTATAGCAATCAGCCCCAGCATTTT

v_gene: TRBV10-3
j_gene: TRBJ2-2
d_gene: .
abundance: .
CDR3aa: CAISGPVVTGELFF
CDR3nt: TGTGCCATCAGTGGCCCGGTTGTCACCGGGGAGCTGTTTTTT

v_gene: TRBV6-1
j_gene: TRBJ2-7
d_gene: TRBD2
abundance: .
CDR3aa: CASMPLAEPYEQYF
CDR3nt: TGTGCCAGCATGCCCCTAGCGGAGCCATACGAGCAGTACTTC

v_gene: TRBV9
j_gene: TRBJ2-7
d_gene: .
abundance: once
CDR3aa: CASSLASGGVPYEQYF
CDR3nt: TGTGCCAGCAGCCTCGCGTCCGGAGGGGTCCCCTACGAGCAGTACTTC

v_gene: TRBV4-3
j_gene: TRBJ2-7
d_gene: .
abundance: .
CDR3aa: CASSPSLRQQQYF
CDR3nt: TGCGCCAGCAGCCCCTCACTTAGACAGCAGCAGTACTTC

v_gene: TRBV5-1
j_gene: TRBJ2-2
d_gene: TRBD1
abundance: .
CDR3aa: CASSPWDRNTGELFF
CDR3nt: TGCGCCAGCAGCCCCTGGGACAGAAACACCGGGGAGCTGTTTTTT

v_gene: TRBV25-1
j_gene: TRBJ1-1
d_gene: .
abundance: .
CDR3aa: CASEAGQRPNTEAFF
CDR3nt: TGTGCCAGCGAGGCGGGGCAGCGTCCGAACACTGAAGCTTTCTTT

v_gene: TRBV7-6
j_gene: TRBJ1-1
d_gene: TRBD1
abundance: .
CDR3aa: CASSSLTGVVNTEAFF
CDR3nt: TGTGCCAGCAGCTCCCTGACAGGGGTAGTAAACACTGAAGCTTTCTTT

v_gene: TRBV21-1
j_gene: TRBJ2-5
d_gene: .
abundance: .
CDR3aa: CASSKALLAGGHQETQYF
CDR3nt: TGTGCCAGCAGCAAAGCCCTACTAGCGGGAGGTCACCAAGAGACCCAGTACTTC

v_gene: TRBV30
j_gene: TRBJ2-7
d_gene: TRBD1
abundance: .
CDR3aa: CAWIWTGEYEQYF
CDR3nt: TGTGCCTGGATATGGACAGGGGAATACGAGCAGTACTTC

v_gene: TRBV19
j_gene: TRBJ2-4
d_gene: .
abundance: few
CDR3aa: CASRATGGVRNIQYF
CDR3nt: TGTGCCAGTAGGGCTACAGGGGGGGTTAGGAACATTCAGTACTTC

v_gene: TRBV9
j_gene: TRBJ1-3
d_gene: .
abundance: .
CDR3aa: CASSVGGFGNTIYF
CDR3nt: TGTGCCAGCAGCGTAGGGGGATTCGGAAACACCATATATTTT

v_gene: TRBV20-1
j_gene: TRBJ1-2
d_gene: .
abundance: .
CDR3aa: CSARDRQLHPF
CDR3nt: TGCAGTGCTAGAGATAGACAGCTCCATCCCTTC

v_gene: TRBV10-3
j_gene: TRBJ2-3
d_gene: .
abundance: .
CDR3aa: CAITGGASGTDTQYF
CDR3nt: TGTGCCATCACTGGGGGGGCGTCGGGCACAGATACGCAGTATTTT

v_gene: TRBV6-6
j_gene: TRBJ2-7
d_gene: .
abundance: .
CDR3aa: CASSRTDTSYEQYF
CDR3nt: TGTGCCAGCAGTCGAACGGACACCTCCTACGAGCAGTACTTC

v_gene: TRBV6-5
j_gene: TRBJ1-2
d_gene: TRBD1
abundance: .
CDR3aa: CASSIQGARGYTF
CDR3nt: TGTGCCAGCAGTATACAGGGGGCGCGAGGCTACACCTTC

v_gene: TRBV11-3
j_gene: TRBJ1-5
d_gene: TRBD1
abundance: .
CDR3aa: CASSATGTGGPEFSQPQHF
CDR3nt: TGTGCCAGCAGCGCGACCGGGACAGGGGGTCCCGAATTCAGTCAGCCCCAGCATTTT

v_gene: TRBV2
j_gene: TRBJ2-3
d_gene: .
abundance: .
CDR3aa: CASSEETGDTQYF
CDR3nt: TGTGCCAGCAGTGAAGAGACAGGAGATACGCAGTATTTT